The clone carrying this TCR beta chain was seen repeatedly, ten times or more. Its antigen remains unknown. Germline lookup yields CDR1 DFQATT and CDR2 SNEGSKA (reference sequence). V shed 0 bases and J 5 bases; nucleotides not matched to a gene: 8. There are 15 residues in the CDR3. TCRdb independently ran MiXCR on the 5' RACE reads; one entry per CDR3 protein. The repertoire includes about 54,000 distinct CDR3 sequences, roughly 17% of them detected once, and 2% to 2.5% sits in the top ten. Study-wide findings and caveats: The larger cohort examined one V-J beta rearrangement, not whole repertoires.

The J gene is TRBJ2-3, the V gene TRBV20-1; TRBD2 aligns across 7 bases. This TCR was sampled from a female donor with breast cancer. Material: naive CD4+ T cells sorted from blood. Subset of the sample: naive CD4+ T cells, CD4+CD45RA+CD25-. CDR3 region: CSARDRSGTRDTQYF. The CDR3 nucleotides are TGCAGTGCTAGAGACAGGAGCGGGACCCGAGATACGCAGTATTTT.